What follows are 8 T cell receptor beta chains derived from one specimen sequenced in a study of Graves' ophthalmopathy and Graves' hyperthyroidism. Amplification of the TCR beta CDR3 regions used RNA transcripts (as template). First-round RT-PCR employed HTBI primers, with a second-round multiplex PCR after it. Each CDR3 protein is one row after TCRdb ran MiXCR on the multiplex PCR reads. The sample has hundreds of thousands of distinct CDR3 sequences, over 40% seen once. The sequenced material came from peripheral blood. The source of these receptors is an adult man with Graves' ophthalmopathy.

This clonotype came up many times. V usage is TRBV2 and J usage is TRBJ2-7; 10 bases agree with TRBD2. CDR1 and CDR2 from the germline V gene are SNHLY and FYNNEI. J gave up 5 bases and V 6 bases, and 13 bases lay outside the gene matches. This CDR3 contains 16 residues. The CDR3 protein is CASRQAGTSGIHEQYF. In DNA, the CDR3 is TGTGCCAGCAGGCAAGCAGGAACTAGCGGGATCCACGAGCAGTACTTC.

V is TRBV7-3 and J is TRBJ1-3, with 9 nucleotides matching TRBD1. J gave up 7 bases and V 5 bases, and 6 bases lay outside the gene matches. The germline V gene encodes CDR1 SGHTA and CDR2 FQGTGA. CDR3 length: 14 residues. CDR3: CASSATGTGNTIYF. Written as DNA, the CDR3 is TGTGCCAGCAGCGCCACCGGGACAGGGAACACCATATATTTT.

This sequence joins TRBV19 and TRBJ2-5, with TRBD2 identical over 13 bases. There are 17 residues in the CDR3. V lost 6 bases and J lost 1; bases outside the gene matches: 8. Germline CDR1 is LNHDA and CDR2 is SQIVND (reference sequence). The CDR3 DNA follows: TGTGCCAGTAGCACGGGACTAGCGGGACTAATCCAAGAGACCCAGTACTTC. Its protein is CASSTGLAGLIQETQYF.

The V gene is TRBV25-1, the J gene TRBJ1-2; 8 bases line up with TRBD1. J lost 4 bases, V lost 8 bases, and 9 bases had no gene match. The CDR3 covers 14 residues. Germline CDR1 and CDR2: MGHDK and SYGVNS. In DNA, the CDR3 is TGTGCCAGCTCCGGGACAGGTGCCCTCTATGGCTACACCTTC. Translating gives CASSGTGALYGYTF.

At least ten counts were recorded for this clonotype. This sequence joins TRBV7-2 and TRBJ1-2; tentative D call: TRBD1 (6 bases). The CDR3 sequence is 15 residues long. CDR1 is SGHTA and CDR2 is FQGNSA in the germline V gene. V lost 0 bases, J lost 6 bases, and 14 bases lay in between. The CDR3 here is CASSLATGSGHGYTF. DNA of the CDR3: TGTGCCAGCAGCTTAGCGACAGGTTCGGGCCATGGCTACACCTTC.

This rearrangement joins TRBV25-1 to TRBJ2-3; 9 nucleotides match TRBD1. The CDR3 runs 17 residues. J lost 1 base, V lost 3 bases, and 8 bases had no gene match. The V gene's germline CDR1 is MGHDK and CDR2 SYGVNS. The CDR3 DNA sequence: TGTGCCAGCAGTGATGGAGGGACAGGGTTGGGCACAGATACGCAGTATTTT. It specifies CASSDGGTGLGTDTQYF.

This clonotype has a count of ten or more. The CDR3 region is CASSTYPTGELFF. As DNA, the CDR3 is TGTGCCAGCAGCACGTATCCCACCGGGGAGCTGTTTTTT. The chain uses TRBV7-2 and TRBJ2-2, with D uncertain. The CDR3 runs to 13 residues. Trimming cost V 5 bases and J 4 bases, with 8 bases left between them. Per the germline V gene, CDR1 is SGHTA and CDR2 is FQGNSA.

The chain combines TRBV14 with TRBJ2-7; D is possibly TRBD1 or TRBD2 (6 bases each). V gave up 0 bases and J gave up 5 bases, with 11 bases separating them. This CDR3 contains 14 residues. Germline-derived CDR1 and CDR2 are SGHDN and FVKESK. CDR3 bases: TGTGCCAGCAGCCAAGAAGGGGGAGGTGACGAGCAGTACTTC. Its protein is CASSQEGGGDEQYF.